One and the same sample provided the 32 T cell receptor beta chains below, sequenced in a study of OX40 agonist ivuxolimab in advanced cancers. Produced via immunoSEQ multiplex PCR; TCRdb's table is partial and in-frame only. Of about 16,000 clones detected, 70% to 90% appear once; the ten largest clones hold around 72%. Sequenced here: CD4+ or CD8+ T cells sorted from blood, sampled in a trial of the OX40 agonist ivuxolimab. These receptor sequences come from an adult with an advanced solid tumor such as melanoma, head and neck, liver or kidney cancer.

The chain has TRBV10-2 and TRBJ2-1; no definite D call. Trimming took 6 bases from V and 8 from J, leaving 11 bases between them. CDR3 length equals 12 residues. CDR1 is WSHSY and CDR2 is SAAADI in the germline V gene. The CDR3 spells CASSADHHEQFF. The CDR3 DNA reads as TGCGCCAGCAGCGCGGACCACCATGAGCAGTTCTTC.

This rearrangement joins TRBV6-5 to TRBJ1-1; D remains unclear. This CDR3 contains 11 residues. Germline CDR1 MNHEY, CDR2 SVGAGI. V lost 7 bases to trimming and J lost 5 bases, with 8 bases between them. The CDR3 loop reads CASTRGTEAFF. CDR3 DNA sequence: TGTGCCAGCACCCGAGGTACTGAAGCTTTCTTT.

The CDR3 DNA is TGTGCCAGCAGCTTAGTTGGGACAGGCTCCTATGGCTACACCTTC. Its translation: CASSLVGTGSYGYTF. This chain uses TRBV7-9 with TRBJ1-2; 8 nucleotides align to TRBD1. This CDR3 region has 15 residues. The V and J ends lost 1 base and 4 bases, in that order; junction bases with no gene match: 5. Germline V gene data show CDR1 as SEHNR and CDR2 as FQNEAQ (reference sequence).

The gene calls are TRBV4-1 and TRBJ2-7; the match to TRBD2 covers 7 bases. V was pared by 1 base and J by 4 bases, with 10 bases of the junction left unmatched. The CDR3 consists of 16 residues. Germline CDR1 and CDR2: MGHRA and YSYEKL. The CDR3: CASSQASERGEYEQYF. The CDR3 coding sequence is TGCGCCAGCAGCCAAGCGAGCGAGCGGGGTGAGTACGAGCAGTACTTC.

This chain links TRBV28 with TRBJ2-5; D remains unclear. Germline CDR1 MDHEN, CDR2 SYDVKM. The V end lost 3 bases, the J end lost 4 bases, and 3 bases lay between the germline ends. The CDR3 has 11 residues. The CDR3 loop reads CASSFTETQYF. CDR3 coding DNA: TGTGCCAGCAGTTTTACAGAGACCCAGTACTTC.

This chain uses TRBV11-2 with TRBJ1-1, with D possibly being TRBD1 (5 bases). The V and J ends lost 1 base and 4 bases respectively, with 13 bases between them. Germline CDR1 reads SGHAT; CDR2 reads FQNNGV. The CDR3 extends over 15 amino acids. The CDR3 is CASSLVPGLGTEAFF. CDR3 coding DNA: TGTGCCAGCAGCTTAGTCCCAGGGCTAGGCACTGAAGCTTTCTTT.

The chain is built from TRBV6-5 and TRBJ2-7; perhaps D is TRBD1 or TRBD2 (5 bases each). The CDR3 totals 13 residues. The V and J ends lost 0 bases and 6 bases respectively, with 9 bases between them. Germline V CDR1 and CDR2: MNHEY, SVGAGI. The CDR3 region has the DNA TGTGCCAGCAGTTACTCAGGGGACGGCGAGCAGTACTTC. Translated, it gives CASSYSGDGEQYF.

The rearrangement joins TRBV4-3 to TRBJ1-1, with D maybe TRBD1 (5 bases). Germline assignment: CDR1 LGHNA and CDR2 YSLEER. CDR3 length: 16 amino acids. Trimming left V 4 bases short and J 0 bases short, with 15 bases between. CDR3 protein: CASSRETVGVNTEAFF. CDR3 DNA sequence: TGCGCCAGCAGCCGAGAGACAGTTGGCGTGAACACTGAAGCTTTCTTT.

The CDR3 reads CASSPAPRDYSNQPQHF. In DNA, the CDR3 is TGTGCCAGTAGTCCTGCCCCCAGGGACTATAGCAATCAGCCCCAGCATTTT. The chain joins TRBV19 to TRBJ1-5; a possible D gene is TRBD1 (5 bases). The CDR3 runs to 17 residues. Germline V gene data show CDR1 as LNHDA and CDR2 as SQIVND (reference sequence). V lost 5 bases to trimming and J lost 0 bases, with 17 bases between them.

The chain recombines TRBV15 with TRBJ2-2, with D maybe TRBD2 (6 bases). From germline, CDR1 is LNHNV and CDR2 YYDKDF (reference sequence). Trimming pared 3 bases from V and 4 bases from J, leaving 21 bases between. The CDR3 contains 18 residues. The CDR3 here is CATSSYAAGGRGTGELFF. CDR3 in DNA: TGTGCCACCAGCAGTTACGCGGCAGGAGGGCGTGGCACCGGGGAGCTGTTTTTT.

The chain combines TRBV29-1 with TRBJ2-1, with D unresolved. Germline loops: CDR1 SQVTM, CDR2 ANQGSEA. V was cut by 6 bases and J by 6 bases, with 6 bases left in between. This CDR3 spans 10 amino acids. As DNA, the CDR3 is TGCAGCGTGCCCGGCAATGAGCAGTTCTTC. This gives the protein CSVPGNEQFF.

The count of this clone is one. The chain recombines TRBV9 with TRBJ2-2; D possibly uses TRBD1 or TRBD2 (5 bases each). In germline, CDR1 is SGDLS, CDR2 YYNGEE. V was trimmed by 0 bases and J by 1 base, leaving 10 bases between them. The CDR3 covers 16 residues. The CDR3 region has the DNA TGTGCCAGCAGCGTAGGAGGGACCGGGAACACCGGGGAGCTGTTTTTT. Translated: CASSVGGTGNTGELFF.

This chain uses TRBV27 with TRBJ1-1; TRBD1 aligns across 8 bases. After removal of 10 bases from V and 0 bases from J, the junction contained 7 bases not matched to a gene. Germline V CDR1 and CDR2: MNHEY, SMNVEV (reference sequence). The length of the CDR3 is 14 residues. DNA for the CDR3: TGTGCCACCGGGGAGACAGGGGTGAACACTGAAGCTTTCTTT. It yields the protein CATGETGVNTEAFF.

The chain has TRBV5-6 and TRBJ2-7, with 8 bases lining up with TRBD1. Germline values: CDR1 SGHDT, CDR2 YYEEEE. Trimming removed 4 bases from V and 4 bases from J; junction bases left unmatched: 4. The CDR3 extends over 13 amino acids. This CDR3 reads CASSLGDRYEQYF. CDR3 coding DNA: TGTGCCAGCAGCCTGGGGGACAGGTACGAGCAGTACTTC. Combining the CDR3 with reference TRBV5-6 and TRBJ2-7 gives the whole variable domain DAGVTQSPTHLIKTRGQQVTLRCSPKSGHDTVSWYQQALGQGPQFIFQYYEEEERQRGNFPDRFSGHQFPNYSSELNVNALLLGDSALYLCASSLGDRYEQYFGPGTRLTVT.

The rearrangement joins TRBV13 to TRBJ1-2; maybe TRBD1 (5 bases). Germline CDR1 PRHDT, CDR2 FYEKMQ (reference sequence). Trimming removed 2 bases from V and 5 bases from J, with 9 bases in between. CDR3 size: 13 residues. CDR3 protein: CASSLTRAYGYTF. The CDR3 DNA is TGTGCCAGCAGCTTAACCAGGGCTTATGGCTACACCTTC. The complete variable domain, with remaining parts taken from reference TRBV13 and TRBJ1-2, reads AAGVIQSPRHLIKEKRETATLKCYPIPRHDTVYWYQQGPGQDPQFLISFYEKMQSDKGSIPDRFSAQQFSDYHSELNMSSLELGDSALYFCASSLTRAYGYTFGSGTRLTVV.

CDR3 sequence reads: CASSGGTRRVGELFF. In nucleotides, the CDR3 is TGTGCCAGCAGTGGAGGGACTAGACGGGTCGGGGAGCTGTTTTTT. The rearrangement links TRBV2 to TRBJ2-2, with TRBD2 matching 8 bases. Germline trimming cut 4 bases from V and 7 bases from J; bases unmatched to any gene: 8. Germline lookup yields CDR1 SNHLY and CDR2 FYNNEI. CDR3 length: 15 residues. The whole variable domain, filled in from reference TRBV2 and TRBJ2-2, reads EPEVTQTPSHQVTQMGQEVILRCVPISNHLYFYWYRQILGQKVEFLVSFYNNEISEKSEIFDDQFSVERPDGSNFTLKIRSTKLEDSAMYFCASSGGTRRVGELFFGEGSRLTVL.

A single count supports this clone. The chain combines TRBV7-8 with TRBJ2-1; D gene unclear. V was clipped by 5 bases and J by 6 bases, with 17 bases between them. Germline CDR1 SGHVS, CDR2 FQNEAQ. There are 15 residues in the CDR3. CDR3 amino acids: CASSPLRGPINEQFF. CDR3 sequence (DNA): TGTGCCAGCAGCCCCCTCCGCGGCCCGATCAATGAGCAGTTCTTC. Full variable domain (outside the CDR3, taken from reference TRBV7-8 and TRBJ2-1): GAGVSQSPRYKVAKRGQDVALRCDPISGHVSLFWYQQALGQGPEFLTYFQNEAQLDKSGLPSDRFFAERPEGSVSTLKIQRTQQEDSAVYLCASSPLRGPINEQFFGPGTRLTVL.

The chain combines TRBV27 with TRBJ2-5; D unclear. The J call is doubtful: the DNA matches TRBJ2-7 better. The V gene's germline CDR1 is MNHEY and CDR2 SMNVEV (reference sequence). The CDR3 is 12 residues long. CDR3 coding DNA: TGTGCCAGCAGGCCGGATGGCTACGAGCAGTACTTC. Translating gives CASRPDGYEQYF.

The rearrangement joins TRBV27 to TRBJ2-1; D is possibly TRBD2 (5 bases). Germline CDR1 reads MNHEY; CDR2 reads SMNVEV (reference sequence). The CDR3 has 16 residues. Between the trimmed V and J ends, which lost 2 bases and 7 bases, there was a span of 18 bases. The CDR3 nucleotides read TGTGCCAGCAGTTTAGGTCCCATCGGGGTAGGGAATGAGCAGTTCTTC. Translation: CASSLGPIGVGNEQFF.

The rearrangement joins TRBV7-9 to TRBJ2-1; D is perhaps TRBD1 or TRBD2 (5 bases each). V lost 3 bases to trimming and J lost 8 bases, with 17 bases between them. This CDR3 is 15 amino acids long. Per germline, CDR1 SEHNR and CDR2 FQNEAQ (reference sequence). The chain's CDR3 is CASSFRVGKEDEQFF. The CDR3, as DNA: TGTGCCAGCAGCTTCAGGGTAGGGAAGGAGGATGAGCAGTTCTTC. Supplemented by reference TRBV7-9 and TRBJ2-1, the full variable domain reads DTGVSQNPRHKITKRGQNVTFRCDPISEHNRLYWYRQTLGQGPEFLTYFQNEAQLEKSRLLSDRFSAERPKGSFSTLEIQRTEQGDSAMYLCASSFRVGKEDEQFFGPGTRLTVL.

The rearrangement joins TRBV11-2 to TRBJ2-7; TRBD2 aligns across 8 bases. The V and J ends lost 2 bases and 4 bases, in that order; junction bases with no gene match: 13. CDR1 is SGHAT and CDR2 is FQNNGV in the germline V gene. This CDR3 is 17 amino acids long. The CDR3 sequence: CASSLWTLSAGGYEQYF. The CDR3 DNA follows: TGTGCCAGCAGCTTATGGACTCTCTCGGCGGGGGGATACGAGCAGTACTTC.

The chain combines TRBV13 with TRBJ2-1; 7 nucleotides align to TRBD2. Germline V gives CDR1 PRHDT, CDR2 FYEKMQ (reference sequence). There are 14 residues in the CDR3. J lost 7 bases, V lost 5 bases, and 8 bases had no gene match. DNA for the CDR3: TGTGCCAGCAGCCCCCCCGGGACTACAAATGAGCAGTTCTTC. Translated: CASSPPGTTNEQFF.

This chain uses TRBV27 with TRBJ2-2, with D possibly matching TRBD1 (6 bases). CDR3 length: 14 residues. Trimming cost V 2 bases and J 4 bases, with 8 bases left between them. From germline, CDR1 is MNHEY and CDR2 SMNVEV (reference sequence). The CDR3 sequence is CASSLGDTTGELFF. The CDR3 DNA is TGTGCCAGCAGTTTAGGGGACACCACCGGGGAGCTGTTTTTT.

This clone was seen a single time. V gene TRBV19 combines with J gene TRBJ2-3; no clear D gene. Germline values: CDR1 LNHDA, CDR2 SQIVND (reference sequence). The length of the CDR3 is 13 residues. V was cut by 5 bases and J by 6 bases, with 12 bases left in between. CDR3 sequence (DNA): TGTGCCAGTAGTTACCGAAGCTCGGATACGCAGTATTTT. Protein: CASSYRSSDTQYF.

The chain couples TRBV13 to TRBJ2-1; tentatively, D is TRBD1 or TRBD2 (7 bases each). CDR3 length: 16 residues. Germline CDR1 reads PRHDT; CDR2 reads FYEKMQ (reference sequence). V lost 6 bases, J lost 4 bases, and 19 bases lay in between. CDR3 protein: CASSLSGGALYNEQFF. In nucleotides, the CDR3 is TGTGCCAGCAGTTTATCAGGGGGGGCCCTTTACAATGAGCAGTTCTTC.

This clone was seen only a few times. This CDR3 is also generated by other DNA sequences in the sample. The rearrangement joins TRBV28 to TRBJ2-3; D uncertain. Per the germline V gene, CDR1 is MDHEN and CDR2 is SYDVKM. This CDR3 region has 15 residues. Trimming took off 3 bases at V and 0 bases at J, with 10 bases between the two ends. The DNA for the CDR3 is TGTGCCAGCAGTTTTTCTGTTCCGAGCACAGATACGCAGTATTTT. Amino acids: CASSFSVPSTDTQYF.

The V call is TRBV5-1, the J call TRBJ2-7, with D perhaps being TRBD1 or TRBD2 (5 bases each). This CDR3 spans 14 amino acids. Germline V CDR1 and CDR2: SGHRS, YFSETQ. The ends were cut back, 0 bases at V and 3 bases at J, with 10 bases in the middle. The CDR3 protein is CASSLEGGGYEQYF. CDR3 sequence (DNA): TGCGCCAGCAGCTTGGAGGGTGGGGGCTACGAGCAGTACTTC.

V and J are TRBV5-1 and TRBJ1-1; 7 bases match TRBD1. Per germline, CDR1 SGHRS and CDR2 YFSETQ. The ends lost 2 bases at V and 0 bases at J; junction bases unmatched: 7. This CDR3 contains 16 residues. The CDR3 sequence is CASSLRGPIMNTEAFF. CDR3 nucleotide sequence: TGCGCCAGCAGCTTAAGGGGGCCGATCATGAACACTGAAGCTTTCTTT.

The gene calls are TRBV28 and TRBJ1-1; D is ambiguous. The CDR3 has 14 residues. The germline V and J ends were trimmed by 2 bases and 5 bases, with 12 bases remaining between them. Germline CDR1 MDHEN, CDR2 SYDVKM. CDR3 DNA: TGTGCCAGCAGTTTAGAGAGGGAATGGACTGAAGCTTTCTTT. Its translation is CASSLEREWTEAFF.

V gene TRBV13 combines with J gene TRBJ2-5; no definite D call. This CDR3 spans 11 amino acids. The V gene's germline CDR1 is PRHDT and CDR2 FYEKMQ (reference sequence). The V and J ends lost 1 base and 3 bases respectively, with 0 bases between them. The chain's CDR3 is CASSLEETQYF. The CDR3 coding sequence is TGTGCCAGCAGCTTAGAAGAGACCCAGTACTTC.

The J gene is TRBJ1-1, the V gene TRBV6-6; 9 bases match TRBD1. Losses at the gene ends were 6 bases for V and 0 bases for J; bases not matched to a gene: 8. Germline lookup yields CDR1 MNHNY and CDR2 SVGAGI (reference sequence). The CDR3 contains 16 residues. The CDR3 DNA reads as TGTGCCAGCAGCTCAGGACAGGGGTTTATGAACACTGAAGCTTTCTTT. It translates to CASSSGQGFMNTEAFF.

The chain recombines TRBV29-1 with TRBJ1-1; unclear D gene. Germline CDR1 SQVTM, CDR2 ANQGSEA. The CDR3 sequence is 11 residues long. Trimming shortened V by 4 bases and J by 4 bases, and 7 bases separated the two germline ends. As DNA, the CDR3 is TGCAGCGTTGTCCTGGCCACTGAAGCTTTCTTT. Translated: CSVVLATEAFF.